The 21 T cell receptor beta chains in this list originate from one sample, sequenced in a study of T cell responses to AZD1222 COVID-19 vaccine. Some clones are missing from TCRdb's copy, which holds only in-frame ones; the method was immunoSEQ multiplex PCR. This repertoire shows some 50,000 clones, roughly three quarters found once; its top ten account for 20% to 25%. The sample was peripheral blood, taken on day 0 of MenACWY control vaccination. Every receptor here comes from an adult in good health.

The chain couples TRBV14 to TRBJ1-4; 10 positions match TRBD1. CDR3 length equals 16 residues. Trimming at V came to 4 bases and at J to 7 bases, leaving 9 bases not matched to a gene. In germline, CDR1 is SGHDN, CDR2 FVKESK. The DNA of the CDR3 is TGTGCCAGCAGCCGGTTGACAGGGGGCCGTGGTGAAAAACTGTTTTTT. This encodes CASSRLTGGRGEKLFF.

The CDR3 spells CASRYRFLSNQPQHF. The CDR3 bases are TGTGCAAGTCGTTACAGATTCCTTAGCAATCAGCCCCAGCATTTT. V gene TRBV12-2 combines with J gene TRBJ1-5; the table's D call TRBD1 went unverified against the DNA. TRBV12-2 is recorded as a pseudogene. The length of the CDR3 is 15 residues.

The chain couples TRBV20-1 to TRBJ1-5; D not certain. The CDR3 is 14 amino acids. Germline loops: CDR1 DFQATT, CDR2 SNEGSKA (reference sequence). Trimming left V 3 bases short and J 0 bases short, with 9 bases between. The CDR3 DNA reads as TGCAGTGCTAGTTACAGTCATAGCAATCAGCCCCAGCATTTT. Its protein is CSASYSHSNQPQHF.

This rearrangement joins TRBV21-1 to TRBJ2-2; TRBD1, as called in the table, went unchecked against the DNA. TRBV21-1 is designated a pseudogene. This CDR3 is 15 amino acids long. CDR3 nucleotides: TGTGCCAGCAGCAAAGCGGGACAAAACACCGGGGAGCTGTTTTTT. The encoded protein is CASSKAGQNTGELFF.

This clone showed up just once. J is TRBJ1-2 and V is TRBV6-6, with D unclear. Germline-derived CDR1 and CDR2 are MNHNY and SVGAGI (reference sequence). This CDR3 has 11 amino acids. Trimming cost V 7 bases and J 1 base, with 4 bases left between them. CDR3 in DNA: TGTGCCAGCACGTATAACTATGGCTACACCTTC. It codes for CASTYNYGYTF.

V is TRBV2 and J is TRBJ1-4; D possibly corresponds to TRBD1 (6 bases). Between the trimmed V and J ends, which lost 2 bases and 8 bases, there was a span of 9 bases. Looked up from germline, CDR1 is SNHLY and CDR2 is FYNNEI. CDR3 length equals 13 residues. CDR3 DNA sequence: TGTGCCAGCAGTGAAATGGGGGCAGAAAAACTGTTTTTT. This gives the protein CASSEMGAEKLFF.

This clone was detected only once. CDR3 in DNA: TGTGCCAGCAGCCGGACGGGACAGGGTGAGCAGTTCTTC. This translates into CASSRTGQGEQFF. The genes are TRBV7-8 and TRBJ2-1; TRBD1 matches at 9 bases. The V gene end was trimmed by 5 bases and the J gene end by 9 bases; junction bases not matched to a gene: 5. The CDR3 runs to 13 residues. Germline lookup yields CDR1 SGHVS and CDR2 FQNEAQ.

This clone was detected only a few times. This chain uses TRBV28 with TRBJ2-4, with TRBD2 matching 13 bases. Germline CDR1 is MDHEN and CDR2 is SYDVKM. The CDR3 runs to 17 residues. V trimming: 5 bases; J trimming: 2 bases; junction bases outside the gene matches: 6. CDR3 amino acids: CASSRGTSGVPKNIQYF. In DNA form, the CDR3 reads TGTGCCAGCAGTCGCGGGACTAGCGGGGTACCCAAAAACATTCAGTACTTC.

The rearrangement links TRBV6-4 to TRBJ1-6; D gene uncertain. Trimming took 0 bases from V and 8 from J, leaving 17 bases between them. The CDR3 is 17 amino acids. Germline assignment: CDR1 MRHNA and CDR2 SNTAGT. This chain's CDR3 is CASSDSNGLLIYSPLHF. The DNA for the CDR3 is TGTGCCAGCAGTGACTCGAATGGCCTACTAATCTATTCACCCCTCCACTTT.

This sequence joins TRBV5-1 and TRBJ2-1; D call uncertain. The V and J ends lost 0 bases and 5 bases respectively, with 9 bases between them. The CDR3 spans 14 residues. CDR1 and CDR2 (germline): SGHRS, YFSETQ. CDR3 loop: CASSLGPINNEQFF. CDR3 DNA: TGCGCCAGCAGCTTGGGGCCCATTAACAATGAGCAGTTCTTC.

The CDR3 coding sequence is TGCGCCAGCAGCTTGGAAGGTTTGGCCGGGGGCGGTAACTATGGCTACACCTTC. As protein: CASSLEGLAGGGNYGYTF. This sequence joins TRBV5-1 and TRBJ1-2; D possibly corresponds to TRBD1 (6 bases). CDR3 length: 18 residues. In germline, CDR1 is SGHRS, CDR2 YFSETQ. V lost 0 bases and J 1 base, leaving 19 bases between the germline ends.

The chain is built from TRBV11-3 and TRBJ1-1; perhaps TRBD1 as D (5 bases). CDR1 SGHNT and CDR2 YENEEA come from the germline V gene. CDR3 length: 14 residues. Trimming cost V 3 bases and J 5 bases, with 13 bases left between them. The CDR3 DNA is TGTGCCAGCAGCTTGGGACCGACGGAAACTGAAGCTTTCTTT. Its protein is CASSLGPTETEAFF.

This clone has only a few counts. CDR3 loop: CASSPMVGGGRETQYF. The CDR3 DNA is TGTGCCAGCAGCCCAATGGTTGGCGGTGGTAGGGAGACCCAGTACTTC. This chain joins TRBV7-7 and TRBJ2-5, with D unclear. V was cut by 5 bases and J by 5 bases, with 21 bases left in between. The CDR3 extends over 16 amino acids. CDR1 and CDR2 from the germline V gene are SSHAT and FNYEAQ (reference sequence).

The chain joins TRBV5-7 to TRBJ1-6; tentative D call: TRBD1 (5 bases). TRBV5-7 is an ORF, and what it does is uncertain. Trimming shortened V by 0 bases and J by 3 bases, and 10 bases separated the two germline ends. The CDR3 runs 16 residues. The CDR3 sequence is CASSLGGYFYNSPLHF. The CDR3 DNA reads as TGTGCCAGCAGCTTGGGGGGGTATTTCTATAATTCACCCCTCCACTTT.

The V and J genes are TRBV14 and TRBJ1-2; D remains ambiguous. The germline V gene has CDR1 SGHDN and CDR2 FVKESK. This CDR3 has 14 amino acids. Trimming took 1 base from V and 0 from J, leaving 6 bases between them. The CDR3 nucleotides are TGTGCCAGCAGCCAAGTTTCTACTAACTATGGCTACACCTTC. Its translation: CASSQVSTNYGYTF.

The rearrangement links TRBV6-5 to TRBJ1-6; D is uncertain. This CDR3 is built from 13 residues. Germline V gene lookup returns CDR1 MNHEY and CDR2 SVGAGI. The V and J ends lost 7 bases and 8 bases respectively, with 12 bases between them. CDR3 coding DNA: TGTGCCAGCATCGGGCTTCCGTATTCACCCCTCCACTTT. Amino acid sequence: CASIGLPYSPLHF.

V is TRBV19 and J is TRBJ1-5, with D possibly TRBD1 on 5 matching bases. V gave up 5 bases and J gave up 2 bases, with 13 bases separating them. Germline V CDR1 and CDR2: LNHDA, SQIVND (reference sequence). This CDR3 spans 15 amino acids. CDR3 protein: CASSGGARGNQPQHF. The DNA for the CDR3 is TGTGCCAGTAGTGGAGGGGCGCGGGGCAATCAGCCCCAGCATTTT.

The chain is built from TRBV28 and TRBJ1-3; the D gene is possibly TRBD1 (6 bases). V lost 6 bases and J 0 bases, leaving 12 bases between the germline ends. The CDR3 runs to 15 residues. Germline CDR1 is MDHEN and CDR2 is SYDVKM. The CDR3 loop is CASRSDSRSGNTIYF. The CDR3 DNA reads as TGTGCCAGCAGATCGGACAGCCGCTCTGGAAACACCATATATTTT.

The J gene is TRBJ1-1, the V gene TRBV27; D not resolved. The CDR3 length is 12 residues. V shed 1 base and J shed 8 bases, with 8 bases lying between them. The germline V gene has CDR1 MNHEY and CDR2 SMNVEV (reference sequence). In DNA form, the CDR3 reads TGTGCCAGCAGTTTATTCGGGGAAGAAGCTTTCTTT. Protein: CASSLFGEEAFF.

The gene calls are TRBV9 and TRBJ1-6, with unresolved D. CDR1 is SGDLS, CDR2 YYNGEE, per germline. V lost 2 bases and J lost 6, with 12 bases in between. The CDR3 runs 15 residues. CDR3 nucleotides: TGTGCCAGCAGCGTTAGTGAGGGAACTAATTCACCCCTCCACTTT. Its protein is CASSVSEGTNSPLHF. Supplemented by reference TRBV9 and TRBJ1-6, the full variable domain reads DSGVTQTPKHLITATGQRVTLRCSPRSGDLSVYWYQQSLDQGLQFLIQYYNGEERAKGNILERFSAQQFPDLHSELNLSSLELGDSALYFCASSVSEGTNSPLHFGNGTRLTVT.

V usage is TRBV6-2 or TRBV6-3 and J usage is TRBJ2-5; D remains unclear. Germline V gene sequence: CDR1 MNHEY, CDR2 SVGEGT. V shed 8 bases and J shed 2 bases, with 9 bases lying between them. The CDR3 spans 12 residues. The CDR3 DNA sequence: TGTGCCAGCCGCCCACAGCAAGAGACCCAGTACTTC. As protein: CASRPQQETQYF.